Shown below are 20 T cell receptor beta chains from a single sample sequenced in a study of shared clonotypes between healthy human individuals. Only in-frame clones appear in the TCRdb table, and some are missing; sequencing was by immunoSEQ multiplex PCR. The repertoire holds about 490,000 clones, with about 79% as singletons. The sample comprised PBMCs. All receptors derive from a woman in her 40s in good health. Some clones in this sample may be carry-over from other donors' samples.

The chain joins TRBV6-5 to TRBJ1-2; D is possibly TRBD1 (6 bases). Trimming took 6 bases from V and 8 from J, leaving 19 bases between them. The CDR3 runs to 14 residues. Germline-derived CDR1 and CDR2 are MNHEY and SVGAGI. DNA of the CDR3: TGTGCCAGCAGGGAAGGGACACCCCAGAAGGGCTACACCTTC. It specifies CASREGTPQKGYTF.

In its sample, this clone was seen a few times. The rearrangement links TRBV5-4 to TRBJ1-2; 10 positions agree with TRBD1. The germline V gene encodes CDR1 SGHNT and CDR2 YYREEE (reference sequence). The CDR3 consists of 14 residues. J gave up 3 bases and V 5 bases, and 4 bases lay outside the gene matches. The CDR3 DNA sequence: TGTGCCAGCAGGGAAGGGACAGGGGACTATGGCTACACCTTC. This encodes CASREGTGDYGYTF. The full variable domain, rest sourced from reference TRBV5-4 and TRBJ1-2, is ETGVTQSPTHLIKTRGQQVTLRCSSQSGHNTVSWYQQALGQGPQFIFQYYREEENGRGNFPPRFSGLQFPNYSSELNVNALELDDSALYLCASREGTGDYGYTFGSGTRLTVV.

The CDR3 is CASSSGQSTDTQYF. The CDR3 DNA follows: TGTGCCAGCTCATCAGGACAGAGTACAGATACGCAGTATTTT. The chain recombines TRBV18 with TRBJ2-3, with D perhaps TRBD1 (6 bases). V was cut by 5 bases and J by 3 bases, with 12 bases left in between. The CDR3 runs 14 residues. Germline-derived CDR1 and CDR2 are KGHSH and LQKENI.

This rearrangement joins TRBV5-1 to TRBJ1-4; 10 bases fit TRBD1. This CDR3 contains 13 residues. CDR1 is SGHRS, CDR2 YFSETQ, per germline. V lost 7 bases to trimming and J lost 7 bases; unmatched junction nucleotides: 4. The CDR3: CASGTGAGEKLFF. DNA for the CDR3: TGCGCCAGCGGGACAGGGGCTGGTGAAAAACTGTTTTTT.

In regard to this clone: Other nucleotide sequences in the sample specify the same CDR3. DNA of the CDR3: TGTGCCAGCAGTGAATACGAGGCGGGGGTTTCATCACCCCTCCACTTT. It codes for CASSEYEAGVSSPLHF. This chain links TRBV25-1 with TRBJ1-6; TRBD1 is a possible D gene (5 bases). This CDR3 has 16 residues. The germline V and J ends were trimmed by 0 bases and 10 bases, with 16 bases remaining between them. Germline CDR1 MGHDK, CDR2 SYGVNS. The full variable domain, with the rest looked up from reference TRBV25-1 and TRBJ1-6, is EADIYQTPRYLVIGTGKKITLECSQTMGHDKMYWYQQDPGMELHLIHYSYGVNSTEKGDLSSESTVSRIRTEHFPLTLESARPSHTSQYLCASSEYEAGVSSPLHFGNGTRLTVT.

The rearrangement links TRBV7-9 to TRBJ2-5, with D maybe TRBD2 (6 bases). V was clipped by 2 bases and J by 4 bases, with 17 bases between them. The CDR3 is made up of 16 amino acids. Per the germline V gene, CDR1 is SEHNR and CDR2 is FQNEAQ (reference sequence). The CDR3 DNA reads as TGTGCCAGCAGCTTATGGCTAGTGGGAGGTCGAGAGACCCAGTACTTC. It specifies CASSLWLVGGRETQYF.

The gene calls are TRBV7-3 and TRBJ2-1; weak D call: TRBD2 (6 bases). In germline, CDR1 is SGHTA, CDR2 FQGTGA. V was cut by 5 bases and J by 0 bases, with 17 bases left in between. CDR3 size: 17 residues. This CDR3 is CASSPRGSGLSYNEQFF. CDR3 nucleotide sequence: TGTGCCAGCAGCCCCCGGGGTAGCGGCCTCTCCTACAATGAGCAGTTCTTC.

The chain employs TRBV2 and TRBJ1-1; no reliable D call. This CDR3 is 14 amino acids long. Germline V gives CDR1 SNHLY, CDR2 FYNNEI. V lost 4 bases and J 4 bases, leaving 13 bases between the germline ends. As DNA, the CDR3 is TGTGCCAGCAGTGTGAACTCCGGGGTCACTGAAGCTTTCTTT. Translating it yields CASSVNSGVTEAFF.

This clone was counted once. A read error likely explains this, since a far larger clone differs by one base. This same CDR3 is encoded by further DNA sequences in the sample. CDR3 sequence (DNA): TGTGCCTGGAGTCCTGGCTTAAGCTATGGTTACACCTTC. Amino acid sequence: CAWSPGLSYGYTF. J is TRBJ1-2 and V is TRBV30, with D hard to call. Germline CDR1 GTSNPN, CDR2 SVGIG (reference sequence). The CDR3 sequence is 13 residues long. The entire variable domain, with the rest obtained from reference TRBV30 and TRBJ1-2, is as follows: SQTIHQWPATLVQPVGSPLSLECTVEGTSNPNLYWYRQAAGRGLQLLFYSVGIGQISSEVPQNLSASRPQDRQFILSSKKLLLSDSGFYLCAWSPGLSYGYTFGSGTRLTVV.

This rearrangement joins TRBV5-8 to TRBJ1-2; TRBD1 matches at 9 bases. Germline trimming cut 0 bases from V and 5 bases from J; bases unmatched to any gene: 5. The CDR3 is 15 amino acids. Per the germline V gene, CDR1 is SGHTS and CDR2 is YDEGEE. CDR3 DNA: TGTGCCAGCAGCTTGGGGGGACAGGGTTTTTATGGCTACACCTTC. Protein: CASSLGGQGFYGYTF.

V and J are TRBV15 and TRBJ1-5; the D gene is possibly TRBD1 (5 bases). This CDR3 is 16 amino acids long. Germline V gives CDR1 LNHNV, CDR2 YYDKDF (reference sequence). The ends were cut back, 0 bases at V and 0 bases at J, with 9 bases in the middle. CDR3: CATSREGTHSNQPQHF. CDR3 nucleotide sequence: TGTGCCACCAGCAGAGAGGGGACCCATAGCAATCAGCCCCAGCATTTT. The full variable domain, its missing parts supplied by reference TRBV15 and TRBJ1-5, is DAMVIQNPRYQVTQFGKPVTLSCSQTLNHNVMYWYQQKSSQAPKLLFHYYDKDFNNEADTPDNFQSRRPNTSFCFLDIRSPGLGDTAMYLCATSREGTHSNQPQHFGDGTRLSIL.

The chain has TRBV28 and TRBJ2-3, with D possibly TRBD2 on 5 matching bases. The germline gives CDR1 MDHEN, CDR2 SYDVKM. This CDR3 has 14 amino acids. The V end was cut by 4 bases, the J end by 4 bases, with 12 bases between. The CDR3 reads CASSYPRAADTQYF. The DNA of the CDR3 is TGTGCCAGCAGTTATCCGAGGGCCGCAGATACGCAGTATTTT. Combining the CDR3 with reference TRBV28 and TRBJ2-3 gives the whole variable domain DVKVTQSSRYLVKRTGEKVFLECVQDMDHENMFWYRQDPGLGLRLIYFSYDVKMKEKGDIPEGYSVSREKKERFSLILESASTNQTSMYLCASSYPRAADTQYFGPGTRLTVL.

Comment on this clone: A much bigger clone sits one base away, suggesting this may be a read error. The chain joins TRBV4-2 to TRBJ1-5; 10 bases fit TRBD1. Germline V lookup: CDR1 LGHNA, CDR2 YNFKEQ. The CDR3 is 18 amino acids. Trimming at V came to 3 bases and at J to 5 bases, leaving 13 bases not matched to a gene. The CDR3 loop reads CASSQTGGAGARDQPQHF. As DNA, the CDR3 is TGTGCCAGCAGCCAGACAGGGGGCGCGGGGGCTCGGGATCAGCCCCAGCATTTT.

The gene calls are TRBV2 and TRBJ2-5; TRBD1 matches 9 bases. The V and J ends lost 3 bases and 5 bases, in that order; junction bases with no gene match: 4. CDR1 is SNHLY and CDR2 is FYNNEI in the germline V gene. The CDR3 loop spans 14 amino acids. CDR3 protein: CASSDEQGAETQYF. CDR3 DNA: TGTGCCAGCAGTGATGAACAGGGGGCTGAGACCCAGTACTTC.

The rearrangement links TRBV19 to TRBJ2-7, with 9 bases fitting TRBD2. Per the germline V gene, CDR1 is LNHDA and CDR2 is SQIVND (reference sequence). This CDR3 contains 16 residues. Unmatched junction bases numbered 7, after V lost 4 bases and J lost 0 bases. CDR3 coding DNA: TGTGCCAGTAGTACCCGCGGGGGGGCCAGCTCCTACGAGCAGTACTTC. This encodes CASSTRGGASSYEQYF.

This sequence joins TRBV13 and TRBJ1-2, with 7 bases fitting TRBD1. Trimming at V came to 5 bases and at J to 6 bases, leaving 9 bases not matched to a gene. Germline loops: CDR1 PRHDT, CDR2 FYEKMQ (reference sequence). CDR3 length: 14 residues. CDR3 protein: CASSGDSGWDGYTF. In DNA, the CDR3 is TGTGCCAGCAGCGGGGACAGCGGTTGGGATGGCTACACCTTC.

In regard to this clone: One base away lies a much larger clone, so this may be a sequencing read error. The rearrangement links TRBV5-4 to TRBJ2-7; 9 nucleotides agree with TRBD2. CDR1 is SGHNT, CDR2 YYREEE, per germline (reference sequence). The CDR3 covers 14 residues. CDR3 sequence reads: CACSPDSGSHEQYF. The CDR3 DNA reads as TGTGCCTGCAGCCCGGATAGCGGGAGTCACGAGCAGTACTTC.

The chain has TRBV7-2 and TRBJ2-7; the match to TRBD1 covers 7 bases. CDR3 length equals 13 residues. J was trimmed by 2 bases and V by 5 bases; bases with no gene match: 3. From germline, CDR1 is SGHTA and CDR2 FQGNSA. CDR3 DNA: TGTGCCAGCAGCAGGGACAGAGCCTACGAGCAGTACTTC. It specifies CASSRDRAYEQYF.

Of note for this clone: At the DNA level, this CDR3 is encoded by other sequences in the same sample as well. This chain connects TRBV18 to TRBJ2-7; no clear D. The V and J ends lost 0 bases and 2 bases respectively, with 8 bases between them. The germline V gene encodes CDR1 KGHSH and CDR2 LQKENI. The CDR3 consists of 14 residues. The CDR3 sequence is CASSPPAATYEQYF. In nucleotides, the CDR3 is TGTGCCAGCTCACCACCGGCGGCCACCTACGAGCAGTACTTC.

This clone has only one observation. CDR3 bases: TGTGCCAGCAGTGAACTAGCGGGATCGTACAATGAGCAGTTCTTC. It translates to CASSELAGSYNEQFF. The rearrangement uses TRBV6-4 and TRBJ2-1; 10 nucleotides agree with TRBD2. Germline trimming cut 3 bases from V and 4 bases from J; bases unmatched to any gene: 3. The CDR3 consists of 15 residues. Germline V gives CDR1 MRHNA, CDR2 SNTAGT.